These 17 T cell receptor beta chains originate from one sample sequenced in a study of post-analysis software for immune sequencing data. Broader study findings: In patients, five or six TRBV segments were more frequent than in controls, with TRBV5-6, TRBV5-1 and TRBV20-1 among them.

No antigen is known for these receptors. cDNA libraries for TCR beta contained unique molecular identifiers. MiXCR, applied by TCRdb to the PCR reads, yields one record per CDR3 protein. The repertoire holds 400,000 to 500,000 distinct CDR3 sequences, with over 30% as singletons. Source material: blood. Receptors originate from a girl aged 2 to 9 with multiple sclerosis.

The V call is TRBV28, the J call TRBJ1-2; D unclear. The CDR3 length is 14 residues. The germline gives CDR1 MDHEN, CDR2 SYDVKM. Deletions cut 6 bases from V and 4 bases from J, with 15 bases between. The CDR3 nucleotides are TGTGCCAGCAGAACCTCACTGTCCCTCTATGGCTACACCTTC. This sequence encodes CASRTSLSLYGYTF.

The rearrangement joins TRBV5-1 to TRBJ2-2; possible D gene TRBD1, 5 bases. Germline V lookup: CDR1 SGHRS, CDR2 YFSETQ. CDR3 length: 15 amino acids. The V gene lost 1 base and the J gene lost 3 bases, with 10 bases spanning the gap. DNA for the CDR3: TGCGCCAGCAGCTTGTCCATGGGGCACACCGGGGAGCTGTTTTTT. Translating gives CASSLSMGHTGELFF.

CDR3 nucleotides: TGCGCCAGCAGCTTCAAGGGGACCTCCTACGAGCAGTACTTC. This encodes CASSFKGTSYEQYF. The chain uses TRBV5-1 and TRBJ2-7; D possibly matches TRBD1 or TRBD2 (5 bases each). The CDR3 extends over 14 amino acids. Germline-derived CDR1 and CDR2 are SGHRS and YFSETQ. V was clipped by 2 bases and J by 0 bases, with 9 bases between them.

The chain employs TRBV7-9 and TRBJ2-7, with 13 bases matching TRBD2. This CDR3 region has 17 residues. Germline values: CDR1 SEHNR, CDR2 FQNEAQ (reference sequence). The V gene end was trimmed by 9 bases and the J gene end by 6 bases; junction bases not matched to a gene: 17. The chain's CDR3 is CARGTSGASPRGGEQYF. The CDR3 nucleotides read TGTGCCAGGGGGACTAGCGGGGCTTCCCCCCGTGGCGGCGAGCAGTACTTC.

This clonotype was counted between two and nine times. The chain is built from TRBV7-9 and TRBJ2-6; no definite D call. Germline CDR1 is SEHNR and CDR2 is FQNEAQ (reference sequence). V was cut by 6 bases and J by 0 bases, with 12 bases left in between. The CDR3 extends over 16 amino acids. For the CDR3, the DNA is TGTGCCAGCAGTCTCTTTCAAGGCTCTGGGGCCAACGTCCTGACTTTC. Encoded protein: CASSLFQGSGANVLTF.

This chain joins TRBV6-2 or TRBV6-3 and TRBJ1-2; possible D gene TRBD1, 5 bases. Germline V gene data show CDR1 as MNHEY and CDR2 as SVGEGT. The V gene lost 7 bases and the J gene lost 2 bases, with 8 bases spanning the gap. The CDR3 sequence is 12 residues long. CDR3 residues: CASNRGNYGYTF. The CDR3, as DNA: TGTGCCAGCAACCGGGGGAACTATGGCTACACCTTC.

This clonotype has ten or more counts. The CDR3 spells CASSPDRVYGYTF. DNA of the CDR3: TGTGCCAGCAGTCCCGACAGGGTCTATGGCTACACCTTC. V and J are TRBV27 and TRBJ1-2; the match to TRBD1 covers 7 bases. The V gene's germline CDR1 is MNHEY and CDR2 SMNVEV (reference sequence). The V gene end was trimmed by 5 bases and the J gene end by 4 bases; junction bases not matched to a gene: 4. CDR3 length: 13 amino acids.

The chain carries TRBV29-1 and TRBJ2-3, with TRBD1 matching over 10 bases. V was clipped by 6 bases and J by 6 bases; unmatched bases: 9. CDR3 size: 14 residues. The germline V gene has CDR1 SQVTM and CDR2 ANQGSEA. CDR3 sequence: CSVEGTGVADTQYF. CDR3 DNA sequence: TGCAGCGTCGAGGGGACAGGGGTGGCGGATACGCAGTATTTT.

This rearrangement joins TRBV20-1 to TRBJ2-7; D unclear. The ends were cut back, 0 bases at V and 5 bases at J, with 17 bases in the middle. The germline gives CDR1 DFQATT, CDR2 SNEGSKA (reference sequence). The CDR3 totals 15 residues. CDR3 DNA sequence: TGCAGTGCTAGAGATAGGAGACATAATATCAACGAGCAGTACTTC. This translates into CSARDRRHNINEQYF.

The CDR3 nucleotides are TGTGCCAGCAGCTTGATGGTCAGGGGCGCCTACGAGCAGTACTTC. Translation gives CASSLMVRGAYEQYF. V is TRBV5-5 and J is TRBJ2-7, with D possibly being TRBD1 (6 bases). V gave up 1 base and J gave up 2 bases, with 13 bases separating them. In germline, CDR1 is SGHKS, CDR2 YYEKEE (reference sequence). The CDR3 is 15 amino acids.

This clonotype has just a few counts. J is TRBJ1-2 and V is TRBV4-1, with 8 positions matching TRBD1. Looked up from germline, CDR1 is MGHRA and CDR2 is YSYEKL. This CDR3 is 12 amino acids long. J was trimmed by 11 bases and V by 5 bases; bases with no gene match: 7. CDR3 sequence reads: CASSNGQGGYTF. The CDR3 coding sequence is TGCGCCAGCAGCAACGGACAGGGTGGATACACCTTC.

This clonotype appeared once. The chain is built from TRBV6-5 and TRBJ2-7, with a weak D call TRBD2 (5 bases). CDR3 length: 15 residues. The germline CDR1 and CDR2 sequences are MNHEY and SVGAGI. V lost 2 bases, J lost 2 bases, and 13 bases lay in between. The CDR3 loop is CASSYDGPRAYEQYF. The DNA of the CDR3 is TGTGCCAGCAGTTACGATGGCCCGAGGGCCTACGAGCAGTACTTC.

V and J are TRBV28 and TRBJ2-7; D might be TRBD2 (5 bases). CDR1 and CDR2 from the germline V gene are MDHEN and SYDVKM. This CDR3 is 15 amino acids long. V lost 3 bases and J 6 bases, leaving 18 bases between the germline ends. CDR3 sequence (DNA): TGTGCCAGCAGTTTTTTGCGGGCGGCATTCCCCGAGCAGTACTTC. Translating it yields CASSFLRAAFPEQYF.

V usage is TRBV20-1 and J usage is TRBJ2-1, with unresolved D. The V gene lost 4 bases and the J gene lost 0 bases, with 13 bases spanning the gap. The CDR3 totals 15 residues. Germline CDR1 is DFQATT and CDR2 is SNEGSKA (reference sequence). The DNA of the CDR3 is TGCAGTGCTACTCTAACAGAAAGCTCCTACAATGAGCAGTTCTTC. This translates into CSATLTESSYNEQFF.

This clonotype occurred a few times. The rearrangement uses TRBV9 and TRBJ2-7; 7 bases fit TRBD1. The CDR3 is 15 amino acids. V lost 4 bases, J lost 0 bases, and 7 bases stayed unmatched. Germline lookup yields CDR1 SGDLS and CDR2 YYNGEE. The CDR3 sequence: CASSPRQGFSYEQYF. DNA for the CDR3: TGTGCCAGCAGCCCGAGACAGGGTTTCTCCTACGAGCAGTACTTC.

This clonotype was counted only a few times. The chain employs TRBV20-1 and TRBJ1-3, with 8 nucleotides matching TRBD1. Germline V CDR1 and CDR2: DFQATT, SNEGSKA (reference sequence). Trimming at V came to 3 bases and at J to 12 bases, leaving 7 bases not matched to a gene. The CDR3 loop spans 12 amino acids. The chain's CDR3 is CSASSRQGRIYF. The DNA for the CDR3 is TGCAGTGCTAGTTCCCGACAGGGGCGCATATATTTT.

This clonotype showed up just a few times. The gene calls are TRBV6-1 and TRBJ1-4; 9 nucleotides align to TRBD1. Germline V lookup: CDR1 MNHNS, CDR2 SASEGT. The CDR3 consists of 15 residues. V was clipped by 2 bases and J by 5 bases; unmatched bases: 3. This CDR3 is CASSEPGQGNEKLFF. Written as DNA, the CDR3 is TGTGCCAGCAGTGAACCGGGACAGGGCAATGAAAAACTGTTTTTT.